This TCR beta chain was sequenced for a study of multiple sclerosis patients with progressive multifocal leukoencephalopathy. Germline V gene lookup returns CDR1 SNHLY and CDR2 FYNNEI. V dropped 5 bases and J dropped 3 bases, with 16 bases sitting between them. The CDR3 runs 15 residues. Method: immunoSEQ multiplex PCR; TCRdb's copy keeps in-frame clones and lacks some. The sample lists 30,000 or so clones; approximately 85% were seen once. Documented time point: time of PML onset. The sample here was PBMCs, taken from a patient treated with natalizumab. The chain combines TRBV2 with TRBJ1-1, with D possibly being TRBD1 (5 bases). This clonotype was obtained from a woman between 25 and 40 years old with progressive multifocal leukoencephalopathy. The CDR3 loop reads CASSSGRGGDTEAFF. The DNA of the CDR3 is TGTGCCAGCAGTTCCGGGAGGGGTGGTGACACTGAAGCTTTCTTT.